This TCR beta chain was recovered during a study of blood T cell repertoires in COVID-19. This clone was found once. Germline assignment: CDR1 LNHDA and CDR2 SQIVND (reference sequence). Trimming stripped 0 bases from V and 0 bases from J, with 12 bases between. The CDR3 is 16 residues long. Original analysis: It was from reference gene primer amplification that nucleated cell counts were estimated. Sequencing was performed with immunoSEQ multiplex PCR; in TCRdb, only in-frame clones are kept and a portion is missing. V and J calls plus clone size are reproduced from that table; the DNA served to infer D and trimming. The sample records 60,000 or so clones, under 80% being singletons.

The chain employs TRBV19 and TRBJ2-7; weak D call: TRBD1 (6 bases). The receptor's source is a human donor in a cohort sampled during active COVID-19. The sequenced sample consisted of peripheral blood. The CDR3 region is CASSIDPRGSSYEQYF. The CDR3 DNA sequence: TGTGCCAGTAGTATAGATCCAAGGGGGAGCTCCTACGAGCAGTACTTC.